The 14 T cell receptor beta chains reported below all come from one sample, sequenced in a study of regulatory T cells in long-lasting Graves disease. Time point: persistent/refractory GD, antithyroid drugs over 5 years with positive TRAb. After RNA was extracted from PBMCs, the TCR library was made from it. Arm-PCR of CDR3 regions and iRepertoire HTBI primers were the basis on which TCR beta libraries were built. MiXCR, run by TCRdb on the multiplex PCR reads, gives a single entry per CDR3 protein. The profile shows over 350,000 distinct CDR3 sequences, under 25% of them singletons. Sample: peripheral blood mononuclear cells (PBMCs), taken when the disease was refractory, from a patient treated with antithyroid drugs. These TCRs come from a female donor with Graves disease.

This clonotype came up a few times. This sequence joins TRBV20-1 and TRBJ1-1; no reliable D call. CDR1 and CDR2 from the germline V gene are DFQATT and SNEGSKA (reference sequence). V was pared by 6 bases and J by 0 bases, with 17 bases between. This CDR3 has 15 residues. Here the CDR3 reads CSASASWGMNTEAFF. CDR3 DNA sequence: TGCAGTGCAAGTGCTTCGTGGGGTATGAACACTGAAGCTTTCTTT.

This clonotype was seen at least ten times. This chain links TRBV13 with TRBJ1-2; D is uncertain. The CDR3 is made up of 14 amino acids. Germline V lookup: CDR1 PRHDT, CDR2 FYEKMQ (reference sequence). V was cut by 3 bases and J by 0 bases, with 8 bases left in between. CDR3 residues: CASSFQLANYGYTF. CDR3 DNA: TGTGCCAGCAGCTTTCAACTAGCTAACTATGGCTACACCTTC.

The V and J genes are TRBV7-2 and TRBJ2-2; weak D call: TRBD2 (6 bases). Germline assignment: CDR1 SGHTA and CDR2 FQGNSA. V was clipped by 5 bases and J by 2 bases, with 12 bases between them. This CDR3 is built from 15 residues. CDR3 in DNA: TGTGCCAGCAGCCACTCGGAGGGTAACACCGGGGAGCTGTTTTTT. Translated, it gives CASSHSEGNTGELFF.

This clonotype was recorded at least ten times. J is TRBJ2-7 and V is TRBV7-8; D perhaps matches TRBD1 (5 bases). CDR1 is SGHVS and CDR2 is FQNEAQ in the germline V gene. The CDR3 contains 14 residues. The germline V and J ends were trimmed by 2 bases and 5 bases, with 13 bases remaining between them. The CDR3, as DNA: TGTGCCAGCAGCTTAACGACAGTCACCCACGAGCAGTACTTC. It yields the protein CASSLTTVTHEQYF.

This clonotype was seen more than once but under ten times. In nucleotides, the CDR3 is TGTGCCAGCAGCTTATCGATGGGGTCGACTAATGAAAAACTGTTTTTT. As protein: CASSLSMGSTNEKLFF. The rearrangement links TRBV7-9 to TRBJ1-4; D unresolved. Germline assignment: CDR1 SEHNR and CDR2 FQNEAQ (reference sequence). This CDR3 is 16 amino acids long. The V end was cut by 2 bases, the J end by 2 bases, with 12 bases between.

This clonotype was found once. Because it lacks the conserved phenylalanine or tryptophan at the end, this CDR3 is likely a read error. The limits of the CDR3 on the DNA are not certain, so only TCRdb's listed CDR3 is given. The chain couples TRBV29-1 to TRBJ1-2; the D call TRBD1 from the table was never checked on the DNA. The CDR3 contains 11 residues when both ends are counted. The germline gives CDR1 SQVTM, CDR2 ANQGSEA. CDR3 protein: CSARDLRGSAL.

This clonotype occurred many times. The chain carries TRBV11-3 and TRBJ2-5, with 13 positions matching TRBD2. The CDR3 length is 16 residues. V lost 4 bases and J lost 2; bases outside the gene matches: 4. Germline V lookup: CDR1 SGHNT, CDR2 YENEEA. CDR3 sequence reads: CASSSGTSGNQETQYF. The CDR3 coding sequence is TGTGCCAGCAGCTCCGGGACTAGCGGGAATCAAGAGACCCAGTACTTC. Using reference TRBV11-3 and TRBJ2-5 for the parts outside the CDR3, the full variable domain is EAGVVQSPRYKIIEKKQPVAFWCNPISGHNTLYWYLQNLGQGPELLIRYENEEAVDDSQLPKDRFSAERLKGVDSTLKIQPAELGDSAVYLCASSSGTSGNQETQYFGPGTRLLVL.

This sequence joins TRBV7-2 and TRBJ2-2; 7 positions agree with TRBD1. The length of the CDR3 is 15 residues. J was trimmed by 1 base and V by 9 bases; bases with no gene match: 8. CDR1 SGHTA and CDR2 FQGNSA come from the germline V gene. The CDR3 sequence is CASKQGTLNTGELFF. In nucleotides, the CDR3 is TGTGCCAGTAAACAGGGGACATTGAACACCGGGGAGCTGTTTTTT.

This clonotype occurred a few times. Written as DNA, the CDR3 is TGCGCCAGCAGCTTGTGGCCTAGCGGGAGGGGTGAGCAGTACTTC. Translated, it gives CASSLWPSGRGEQYF. V is TRBV5-1 and J is TRBJ2-7; TRBD2 aligns across 12 bases. CDR1 is SGHRS and CDR2 is YFSETQ in the germline V gene. This CDR3 is built from 15 residues. V dropped 1 base and J dropped 7; count of bases not matched to a gene: 6. Full variable domain (remainder filled in from reference TRBV5-1 and TRBJ2-7): KAGVTQTPRYLIKTRGQQVTLSCSPISGHRSVSWYQQTPGQGLQFLFEYFSETQRNKGNFPGRFSGRQFSNSRSEMNVSTLELGDSALYLCASSLWPSGRGEQYFGPGTRLTVT.

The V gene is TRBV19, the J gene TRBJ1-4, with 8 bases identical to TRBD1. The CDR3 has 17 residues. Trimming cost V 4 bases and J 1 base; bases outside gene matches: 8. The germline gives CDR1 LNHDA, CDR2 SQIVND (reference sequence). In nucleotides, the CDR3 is TGTGCCAGTAGTACCGCCGGGACAGGAGAAACTAATGAAAAACTGTTTTTT. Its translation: CASSTAGTGETNEKLFF.

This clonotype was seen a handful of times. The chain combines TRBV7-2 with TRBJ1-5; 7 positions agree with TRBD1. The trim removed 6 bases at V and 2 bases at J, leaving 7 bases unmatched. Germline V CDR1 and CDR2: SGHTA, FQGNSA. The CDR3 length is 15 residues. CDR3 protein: CASSSTGWGNQPQHF. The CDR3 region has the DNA TGTGCCAGCAGTTCGACAGGGTGGGGCAATCAGCCCCAGCATTTT. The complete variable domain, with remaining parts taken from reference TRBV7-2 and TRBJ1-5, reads GAGVSQSPSNKVTEKGKDVELRCDPISGHTALYWYRQSLGQGLEFLIYFQGNSAPDKSGLPSDRFSAERTGGSVSTLTIQRTQQEDSAVYLCASSSTGWGNQPQHFGDGTRLSIL.

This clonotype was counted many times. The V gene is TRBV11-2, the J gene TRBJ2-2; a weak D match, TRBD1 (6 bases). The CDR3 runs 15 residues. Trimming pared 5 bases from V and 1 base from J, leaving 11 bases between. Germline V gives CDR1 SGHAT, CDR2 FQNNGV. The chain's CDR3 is CASSKLGQNTGELFF. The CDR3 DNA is TGTGCCAGCAGCAAATTGGGACAGAACACCGGGGAGCTGTTTTTT.

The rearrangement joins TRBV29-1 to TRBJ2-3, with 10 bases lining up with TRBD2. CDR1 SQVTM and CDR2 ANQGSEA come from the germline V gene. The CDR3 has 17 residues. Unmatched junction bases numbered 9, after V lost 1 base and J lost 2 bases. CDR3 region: CSVEGTRAGGPTDTQYF. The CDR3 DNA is TGCAGCGTTGAAGGCACTAGAGCGGGAGGGCCCACAGATACGCAGTATTTT.

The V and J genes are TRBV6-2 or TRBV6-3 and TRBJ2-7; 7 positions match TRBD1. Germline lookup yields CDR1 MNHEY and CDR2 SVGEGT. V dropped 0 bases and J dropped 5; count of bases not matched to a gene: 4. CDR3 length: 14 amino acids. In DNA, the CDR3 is TGTGCCAGCAGTTACTCTGGGACAGCGGACGAGCAGTACTTC. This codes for CASSYSGTADEQYF.